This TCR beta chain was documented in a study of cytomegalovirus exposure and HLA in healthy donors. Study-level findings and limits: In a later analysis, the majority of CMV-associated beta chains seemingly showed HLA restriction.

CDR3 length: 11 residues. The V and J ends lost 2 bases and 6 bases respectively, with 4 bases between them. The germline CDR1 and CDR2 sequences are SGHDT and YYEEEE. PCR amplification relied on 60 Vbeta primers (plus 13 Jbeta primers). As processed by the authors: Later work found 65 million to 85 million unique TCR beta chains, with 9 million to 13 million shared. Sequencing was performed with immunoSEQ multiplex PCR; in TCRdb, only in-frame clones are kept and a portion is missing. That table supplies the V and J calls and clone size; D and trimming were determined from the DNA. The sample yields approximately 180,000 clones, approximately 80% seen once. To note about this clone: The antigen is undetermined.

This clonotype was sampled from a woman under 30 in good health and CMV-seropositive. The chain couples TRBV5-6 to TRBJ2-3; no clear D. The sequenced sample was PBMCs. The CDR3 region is CASSFGDTQYF. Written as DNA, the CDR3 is TGTGCCAGCAGCTTCGGGGATACGCAGTATTTT.